The text below deals with one T cell receptor (beta chain). What it binds is unknown. The data derive from a study of T cell responses to AZD1222 COVID-19 vaccine. Sequencing used immunoSEQ multiplex PCR; TCRdb keeps in-frame clones, though not all of them. The sample records approximately 170,000 clones, around 89% being singletons. Findings and limits, study-wide: Donors were mostly white British, more females; clonal diversity possibly underestimated. The number of AZD1222 recipients seropositive at baseline was only five to seven. The CD4 TCRs associated with vaccination extended across spike and predominated at 160-218 and 743-854. Elevations in Spike-specific TCR breadth and depth followed administration of two AZD1222 doses.

This CDR3 contains 18 residues. V was trimmed by 1 base and J by 0 bases, leaving 15 bases between them. Germline V gives CDR1 SEHNR, CDR2 FQNEAQ (reference sequence). Specimen: peripheral blood, collected on day 0 of AZD1222 vaccination. This sequence originates from an adult in good health. The chain employs TRBV7-9 and TRBJ1-4; D remains ambiguous. This CDR3 is CASSLVGRRIATNEKLFF. For the CDR3, the DNA is TGTGCCAGCAGCTTAGTCGGACGGAGGATTGCAACTAATGAAAAACTGTTTTTT.